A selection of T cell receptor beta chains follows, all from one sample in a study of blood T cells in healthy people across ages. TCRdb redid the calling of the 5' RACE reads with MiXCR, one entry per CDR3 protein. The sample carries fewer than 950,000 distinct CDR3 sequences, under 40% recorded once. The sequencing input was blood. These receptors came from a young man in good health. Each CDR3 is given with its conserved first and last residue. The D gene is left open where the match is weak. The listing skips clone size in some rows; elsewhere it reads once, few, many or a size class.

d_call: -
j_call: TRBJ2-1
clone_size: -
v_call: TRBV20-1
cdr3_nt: TGCAGTGCTAGAGATCCCTCCCGCCAGGGGTTAAAGACCCAGTTCTTC
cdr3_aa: CSARDPSRQGLKTQFF

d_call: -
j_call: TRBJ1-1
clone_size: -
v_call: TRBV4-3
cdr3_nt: TGCGCCAGCAGCCAAGAGGCAGGGTACACTGAAGCTTTCTTT
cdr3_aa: CASSQEAGYTEAFF

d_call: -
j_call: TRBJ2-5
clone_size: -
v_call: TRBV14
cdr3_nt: TGTGCCAGCAGCCAAGATTCGGACTTCCAAGAGACCCAGTACTTC
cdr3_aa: CASSQDSDFQETQYF

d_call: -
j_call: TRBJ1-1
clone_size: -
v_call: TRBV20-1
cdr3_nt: TGCAGTGCTAGAGATCTCCTCGTTCAGACTGAAGCTTTCTTT
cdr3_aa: CSARDLLVQTEAFF

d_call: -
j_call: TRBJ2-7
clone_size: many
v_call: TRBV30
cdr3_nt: TGTGCCTGGAGTGTACTCCTAGGGTACGAGCAGTACTTC
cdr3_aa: CAWSVLLGYEQYF

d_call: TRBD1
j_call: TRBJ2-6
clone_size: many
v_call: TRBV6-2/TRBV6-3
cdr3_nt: TGTGCCAGCAGTCCGACAGGGACTGGGGCCAACGTCCTGACTTTC
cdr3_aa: CASSPTGTGANVLTF

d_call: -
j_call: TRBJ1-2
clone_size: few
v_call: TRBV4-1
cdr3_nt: TGCGCCAGCAGCCGTGGTGCAGGGGATGACTATGGCTACACCTTC
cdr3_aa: CASSRGAGDDYGYTF

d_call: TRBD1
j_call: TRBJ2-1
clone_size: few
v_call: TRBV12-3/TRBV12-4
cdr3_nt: TGTGCCAGCAGTCCCCCGGGGACAGGGTTGAATGAGCAGTTCTTC
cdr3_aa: CASSPPGTGLNEQFF

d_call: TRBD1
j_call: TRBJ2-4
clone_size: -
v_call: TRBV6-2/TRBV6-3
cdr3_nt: TGTGCCAGTTTCGGACAGGGTCAATCCCAGCAGTACTTC
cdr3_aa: CASFGQGQSQQYF

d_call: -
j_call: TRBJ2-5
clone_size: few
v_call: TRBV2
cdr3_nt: TGTGCCAGCAATACTCCGGGCCTGGAGACCCAGTACTTC
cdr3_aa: CASNTPGLETQYF

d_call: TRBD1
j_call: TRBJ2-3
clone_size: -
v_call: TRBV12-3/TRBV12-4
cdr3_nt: TGTGCCAGCAGTTGGGGACAGGGGTCTAGCACAGATACGCAGTATTTT
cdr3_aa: CASSWGQGSSTDTQYF

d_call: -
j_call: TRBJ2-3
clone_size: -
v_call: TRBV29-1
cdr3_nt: TGCAGCGTTGAAGCGCAGATAACGGATACGCAGTATTTT
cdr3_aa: CSVEAQITDTQYF

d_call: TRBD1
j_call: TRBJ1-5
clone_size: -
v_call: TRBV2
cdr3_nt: TGTGCCAGCCTTAGGACAGGGAGTCCCTTTCAGCCCCAGCATTTT
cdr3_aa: CASLRTGSPFQPQHF

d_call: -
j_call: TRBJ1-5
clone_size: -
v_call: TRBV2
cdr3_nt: TGTGCCAGCAGTGAATGGGACAATAGCAATCAGCCCCAGCATTTT
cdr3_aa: CASSEWDNSNQPQHF

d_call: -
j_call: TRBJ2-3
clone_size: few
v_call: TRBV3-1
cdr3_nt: TGTGCCAGCAGCCAAGGGATGGATACGCAGTATTTT
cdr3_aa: CASSQGMDTQYF

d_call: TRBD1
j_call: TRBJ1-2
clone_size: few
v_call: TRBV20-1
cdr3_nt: TGCAGTGCTAGAGAGAGGGACAGGTTCGGGGGCTACACCTTC
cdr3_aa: CSARERDRFGGYTF

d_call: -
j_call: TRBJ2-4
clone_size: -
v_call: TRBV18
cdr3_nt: TGTGCCAGCTCACCAGACCCACCCCTAGGGGGAAACATTCAGTACTTC
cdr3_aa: CASSPDPPLGGNIQYF

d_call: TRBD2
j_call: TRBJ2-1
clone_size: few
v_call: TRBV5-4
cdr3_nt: TGTGCCAGCAGCTCTGTGATGAGCGGGGGGCTCAATGAGCAGTTCTTC
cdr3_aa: CASSSVMSGGLNEQFF

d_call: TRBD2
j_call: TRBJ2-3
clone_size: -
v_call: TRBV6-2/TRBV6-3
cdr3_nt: TGTGCCAGCGCAGTGAGTAGCGGGGGCACAGATACGCAGTATTTT
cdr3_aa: CASAVSSGGTDTQYF

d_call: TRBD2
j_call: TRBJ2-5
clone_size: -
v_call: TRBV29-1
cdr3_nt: TGCAGCGTTGAAGATGGTCGAACTAGCGGGGTCCAAGAGACCCAGTACTTC
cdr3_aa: CSVEDGRTSGVQETQYF